These 25 T cell receptor beta chains originate from one sample sequenced in a study of CD8 T cells in Susac syndrome. With random hexamers, 0.5 to 1 ug RNA was reverse transcribed. A single record per CDR3 protein comes from TCRdb applying MiXCR to the immunoSEQ multiplex PCR reads. The sample yields more than 150,000 distinct CDR3 sequences, just under 97% seen once. The sequencing sample was made of CD8+ T cells from PBMCs. Every receptor here comes from a human donor with multiple sclerosis.

This clonotype showed up just once. The J gene is TRBJ1-5, the V gene TRBV5-8, with D unresolved. Trimming removed 4 bases from V and 3 bases from J, with 11 bases in between. CDR3 length: 14 amino acids. Per the germline V gene, CDR1 is SGHTS and CDR2 is YDEGEE. As DNA, the CDR3 is TGTGCCAGCAGCCACGGGTCCTACAATCAGCCCCAGCATTTT. It encodes CASSHGSYNQPQHF.

J is TRBJ2-7 and V is TRBV12-3 or TRBV12-4; tentative D call: TRBD1 (5 bases). The CDR3 contains 13 residues. Trimming removed 5 bases at V and 1 base at J, with 9 bases between. DNA for the CDR3: TGTGCCAGCAGTGATACAGGATCCTACGAGCAGTACTTC. Encoded protein: CASSDTGSYEQYF.

This chain connects TRBV30 to TRBJ1-1; D unclear. V lost 0 bases, J lost 4 bases, and 6 bases lay in between. This CDR3 has 12 amino acids. Germline CDR1 is GTSNPN and CDR2 is SVGIG (reference sequence). CDR3 in amino acids: CAWSVGSTEAFF. The CDR3 DNA is TGTGCCTGGAGTGTGGGGAGCACTGAAGCTTTCTTT.

The chain combines TRBV13 with TRBJ2-1; maybe TRBD1 (6 bases). The CDR3 length is 15 residues. V lost 5 bases to trimming and J lost 4 bases, with 15 bases between them. CDR1 and CDR2 (germline): PRHDT, FYEKMQ (reference sequence). CDR3 region: CASSQQGFPYNEQFF. CDR3 sequence (DNA): TGTGCCAGCAGCCAACAGGGCTTCCCTTACAATGAGCAGTTCTTC.

This sequence joins TRBV6-5 and TRBJ2-7; possibly TRBD1 for D (6 bases). This CDR3 comprises 14 residues. The V end was cut by 5 bases, the J end by 2 bases, with 13 bases between. The germline CDR1 and CDR2 sequences are MNHEY and SVGAGI. The CDR3 bases are TGTGCCAGCAGTGCCGGGGACACTACCTACGAGCAGTACGTC. Translating gives CASSAGDTTYEQYV.

The chain combines TRBV27 with TRBJ2-1, with D hard to call. This CDR3 contains 14 residues. Germline V gene lookup returns CDR1 MNHEY and CDR2 SMNVEV (reference sequence). V lost 6 bases to trimming and J lost 2 bases, with 11 bases between them. The CDR3 nucleotides are TGTGCCAGCAGGGCCCTCGAAACCTACAATGAGCAGTTCTTC. It yields the protein CASRALETYNEQFF.

The chain combines TRBV6-5 with TRBJ2-7; 7 bases align to TRBD1. CDR1 MNHEY and CDR2 SVGAGI come from the germline V gene. V lost 6 bases to trimming and J lost 11 bases; unmatched junction nucleotides: 7. The CDR3 totals 11 residues. The CDR3 here is CASSSGQLEYF. In DNA form, the CDR3 reads TGTGCCAGCAGCTCGGGACAGCTGGAGTACTTC.

The rearrangement joins TRBV25-1 to TRBJ2-5; D is ambiguous. The CDR3 loop spans 12 amino acids. Trimming shortened V by 1 base and J by 4 bases, and 4 bases separated the two germline ends. Looked up from germline, CDR1 is MGHDK and CDR2 is SYGVNS. The CDR3 here is CASSESTETQYF. CDR3 in DNA: TGTGCCAGCAGTGAATCTACAGAGACCCAGTACTTC. Based on the CDR3 plus reference TRBV25-1 and TRBJ2-5, the full variable domain is EADIYQTPRYLVIGTGKKITLECSQTMGHDKMYWYQQDPGMELHLIHYSYGVNSTEKGDLSSESTVSRIRTEHFPLTLESARPSHTSQYLCASSESTETQYFGPGTRLLVL.

The J gene is TRBJ1-1, the V gene TRBV20-1, with D hard to call. CDR1 is DFQATT, CDR2 SNEGSKA, per germline (reference sequence). Trimming removed 5 bases at V and 3 bases at J, with 10 bases between. The CDR3 spans 12 residues. Here the CDR3 reads CSAVTDYTEAFF. In DNA form, the CDR3 reads TGCAGTGCTGTTACAGATTACACTGAAGCTTTCTTT.

The chain joins TRBV6-2 or TRBV6-3 to TRBJ2-1; 13 nucleotides agree with TRBD2. The V segment lost 9 bases and the J segment 0 bases; nucleotides outside the gene matches: 11. Looked up from germline, CDR1 is MNHEY and CDR2 is SVGEGT. CDR3 length equals 18 residues. CDR3 DNA: TGTGCCAGTCGATCAACTAGCGGGGGGGAGAGCTCCTACAATGAGCAGTTCTTC. Translation: CASRSTSGGESSYNEQFF.

This chain uses TRBV30 with TRBJ1-1; no definite D call. CDR3 length: 13 amino acids. The germline gives CDR1 GTSNPN, CDR2 SVGIG (reference sequence). Trimming removed 4 bases from V and 4 bases from J, with 13 bases in between. CDR3 DNA: TGTGCCTGGATAATGAGCCGGTCCACTGAAGCTTTCTTT. It translates to CAWIMSRSTEAFF.

This chain links TRBV9 with TRBJ2-1; 7 bases align to TRBD2. With V trimmed by 0 bases and J by 9 bases, 6 bases remained unmatched. The CDR3 extends over 14 amino acids. CDR1 SGDLS and CDR2 YYNGEE come from the germline V gene. The CDR3 loop reads CASSVVDSSGEQFF. The CDR3 DNA is TGTGCCAGCAGCGTAGTGGATTCTAGCGGTGAGCAGTTCTTC.

The gene calls are TRBV6-2 or TRBV6-3 and TRBJ2-7; TRBD2 might be the D (7 bases). V lost 0 bases and J lost 3, with 9 bases in between. Germline V gene sequence: CDR1 MNHEY, CDR2 SVGEGT. The CDR3 totals 14 residues. CDR3 coding DNA: TGTGCCAGCAGTTACTCGGGGGGGCACTACGAGCAGTACTTC. It encodes CASSYSGGHYEQYF.

The chain recombines TRBV20-1 with TRBJ1-6; no clear D gene. Germline CDR1 DFQATT, CDR2 SNEGSKA (reference sequence). Trimming took off 0 bases at V and 0 bases at J, with 15 bases between the two ends. CDR3 size: 18 residues. CDR3 DNA: TGCAGTGCTAGAGATTCGAGAGGGTCAGGCTCCTATAATTCACCCCTCCACTTT. Its protein is CSARDSRGSGSYNSPLHF.

The chain couples TRBV4-1 to TRBJ2-1, with a possible D match to TRBD2 (6 bases). The ends were cut back, 3 bases at V and 8 bases at J, with 14 bases in the middle. Germline CDR1 is MGHRA and CDR2 is YSYEKL. The CDR3 loop spans 14 amino acids. CDR3: CASSHRLEGHEQFF. The DNA for the CDR3 is TGCGCCAGCAGCCACAGACTAGAGGGTCATGAGCAGTTCTTC.

This rearrangement joins TRBV7-8 to TRBJ2-7; 9 bases align to TRBD1. The CDR3 totals 16 residues. After removal of 0 bases from V and 5 bases from J, the junction contained 8 bases not matched to a gene. Per germline, CDR1 SGHVS and CDR2 FQNEAQ. CDR3 region: CASSLAGTGSRNEQYF. CDR3 DNA: TGTGCCAGCAGCTTAGCGGGGACAGGGAGTAGGAACGAGCAGTACTTC. Combining the CDR3 with reference TRBV7-8 and TRBJ2-7 gives the whole variable domain GAGVSQSPRYKVAKRGQDVALRCDPISGHVSLFWYQQALGQGPEFLTYFQNEAQLDKSGLPSDRFFAERPEGSVSTLKIQRTQQEDSAVYLCASSLAGTGSRNEQYFGPGTRLTVT.

V usage is TRBV30 and J usage is TRBJ1-1; D is unclear. Germline V gene lookup returns CDR1 GTSNPN and CDR2 SVGIG (reference sequence). V was cut by 5 bases and J by 0 bases, with 4 bases left in between. This CDR3 comprises 11 residues. CDR3: CAWLMNTEAFF. The CDR3 region has the DNA TGTGCCTGGCTCATGAACACTGAAGCTTTCTTT.

J is TRBJ1-2 and V is TRBV20-1; D not resolved. Trimming took off 1 base at V and 3 bases at J, with 12 bases between the two ends. Germline V lookup: CDR1 DFQATT, CDR2 SNEGSKA (reference sequence). The CDR3 covers 14 residues. CDR3 sequence: CSARGGEYDYGYTF. The CDR3 DNA reads as TGCAGTGCTAGAGGCGGCGAGTACGACTATGGCTACACCTTC.

This clonotype was seen a single time. The CDR3 reads CASSQGDRGETQYF. Here the CDR3 DNA reads TGTGCCAGCAGCCAAGGGGACAGGGGAGAGACCCAGTACTTC. The chain employs TRBV3-1 and TRBJ2-5, with 10 bases fitting TRBD1. CDR3 length: 14 amino acids. The V segment lost 1 base and the J segment 4 bases; nucleotides outside the gene matches: 0. The germline CDR1 and CDR2 sequences are LGHDT and YNNKEL (reference sequence).

The gene calls are TRBV27 and TRBJ1-5; no firm D call. The CDR3 runs 15 residues. The germline gives CDR1 MNHEY, CDR2 SMNVEV (reference sequence). The V end lost 6 bases, the J end lost 2 bases, and 14 bases lay between the germline ends. The DNA for the CDR3 is TGTGCCAGCAGCAACGAGGGTTCCCGCAATCAGCCCCAGCATTTT. Translation: CASSNEGSRNQPQHF.

The gene calls are TRBV29-1 and TRBJ2-2, with no clear D. V was trimmed by 4 bases and J by 4 bases, leaving 7 bases between them. Germline loops: CDR1 SQVTM, CDR2 ANQGSEA. CDR3 length equals 12 residues. In nucleotides, the CDR3 is TGCAGCGTTGCGGGTTTCACCGGGGAGCTGTTTTTT. Its translation is CSVAGFTGELFF.

Here the CDR3 reads CASSYWGQVIQETQYF. The CDR3, as DNA: TGTGCCAGCAGTTATTGGGGACAGGTGATACAAGAGACCCAGTACTTC. The J gene is TRBJ2-5, the V gene TRBV6-6; 8 nucleotides line up with TRBD1. The germline V gene encodes CDR1 MNHNY and CDR2 SVGAGI (reference sequence). The CDR3 loop spans 16 amino acids. J lost 2 bases, V lost 3 bases, and 8 bases had no gene match.

This chain joins TRBV7-9 and TRBJ2-7; D is ambiguous. The germline V gene has CDR1 SEHNR and CDR2 FQNEAQ (reference sequence). Trimming removed 2 bases at V and 4 bases at J, with 15 bases between. The CDR3 has 15 residues. The CDR3 spells CASSLSDAPKYEQYF. CDR3 coding DNA: TGTGCCAGCAGCTTATCGGATGCGCCGAAGTACGAGCAGTACTTC. The full variable domain, its missing parts supplied by reference TRBV7-9 and TRBJ2-7, is DTGVSQNPRHKITKRGQNVTFRCDPISEHNRLYWYRQTLGQGPEFLTYFQNEAQLEKSRLLSDRFSAERPKGSFSTLEIQRTEQGDSAMYLCASSLSDAPKYEQYFGPGTRLTVT.

The rearrangement links TRBV9 to TRBJ2-1; tentative D call: TRBD2 (5 bases). The CDR3 totals 15 residues. Trimming took off 0 bases at V and 7 bases at J, with 14 bases between the two ends. CDR1 and CDR2 (germline): SGDLS, YYNGEE. DNA for the CDR3: TGTGCCAGCAGCGTAGTCCCGAGGCGAGGGAATGAGCAGTTCTTC. This encodes CASSVVPRRGNEQFF.

DNA of the CDR3: TGCGCCAGCAGCTTTAAGGGGGCGGATGGCTACACCTTC. Protein sequence: CASSFKGADGYTF. This chain uses TRBV5-1 with TRBJ1-2; TRBD1 matches at 7 bases. Germline V lookup: CDR1 SGHRS, CDR2 YFSETQ. The length of the CDR3 is 13 residues. V was clipped by 2 bases and J by 6 bases; unmatched bases: 4. Variable domain in full (rest from reference TRBV5-1 and TRBJ1-2): KAGVTQTPRYLIKTRGQQVTLSCSPISGHRSVSWYQQTPGQGLQFLFEYFSETQRNKGNFPGRFSGRQFSNSRSEMNVSTLELGDSALYLCASSFKGADGYTFGSGTRLTVV.